A single sample gave rise to the 27 T cell receptor beta chains below, sequenced in a study of blood T cell repertoires in COVID-19. Profiled with immunoSEQ multiplex PCR; TCRdb holds only in-frame clones, not every one. The repertoire has roughly 300,000 clones, 80% to 90% of them found once; the top ten carry 6.5% to 9.5%. Sequences were obtained from peripheral blood. These receptors originate from a woman in her forties or fifties who had recovered from COVID-19.

The genes are TRBV18 and TRBJ1-6; 7 bases agree with TRBD1. This CDR3 spans 15 amino acids. Germline CDR1 is KGHSH and CDR2 is LQKENI. V shed 3 bases, J shed 8 bases, and the junction held 7 bases outside the gene matches. The CDR3 DNA is TGTGCCAGCTCACCCGGGACAGTTCCGTATTCACCCCTCCACTTT. Translated: CASSPGTVPYSPLHF. The full variable domain, in which reference TRBV18 and TRBJ1-6 provide the parts outside the CDR3, is NAGVMQNPRHLVRRRGQEARLRCSPMKGHSHVYWYRQLPEEGLKFMVYLQKENIIDESGMPKERFSAEFPKEGPSILRIQQVVRGDSAAYFCASSPGTVPYSPLHFGNGTRLTVT.

The gene calls are TRBV6-4 and TRBJ2-6; a possible D gene is TRBD2 (6 bases). CDR1 is MRHNA, CDR2 SNTAGT, per germline. The CDR3 is made up of 18 amino acids. Trimming took off 1 base at V and 0 bases at J, with 13 bases between the two ends. In nucleotides, the CDR3 is TGTGCCAGCAGTGACTGGGAGGTCAGGTCCTCTGGGGCCAACGTCCTGACTTTC. Translating gives CASSDWEVRSSGANVLTF.

The J gene is TRBJ1-6, the V gene TRBV28; D uncertain. CDR1 and CDR2 (germline): MDHEN, SYDVKM. Trimming removed 2 bases at V and 9 bases at J, with 5 bases between. The CDR3 extends over 12 amino acids. The CDR3: CASSLVRSPLHF. Here the CDR3 DNA reads TGTGCCAGCAGTTTAGTGCGTTCACCCCTCCACTTT.

The rearrangement uses TRBV7-2 and TRBJ2-2; TRBD2 agrees at 8 bases. There are 16 residues in the CDR3. With 1 base clipped from V and 6 bases from J, the junction kept 7 bases outside the gene matches. Germline CDR1 reads SGHTA; CDR2 reads FQGNSA. The CDR3 region has the DNA TGTGCCAGCAGCTTAGAGGGGGGACTAGTAGCCGGGGAGCTGTTTTTT. This encodes CASSLEGGLVAGELFF. Full variable domain (rest looked up from reference TRBV7-2 and TRBJ2-2): GAGVSQSPSNKVTEKGKDVELRCDPISGHTALYWYRQSLGQGLEFLIYFQGNSAPDKSGLPSDRFSAERTGGSVSTLTIQRTQQEDSAVYLCASSLEGGLVAGELFFGEGSRLTVL.

The gene calls are TRBV4-3 and TRBJ1-4, with D unresolved. V lost 4 bases to trimming and J lost 4 bases, with 16 bases between them. Germline CDR1 reads LGHNA; CDR2 reads YSLEER. The CDR3 contains 16 residues. CDR3 sequence reads: CASSRATGVFNEKLFF. The CDR3 region has the DNA TGCGCCAGCAGCCGCGCCACCGGAGTTTTTAATGAAAAACTGTTTTTT.

This clone has more than one count but fewer than ten. The chain recombines TRBV7-9 with TRBJ1-2; 7 bases match TRBD1. The CDR3 spans 17 residues. CDR1 is SEHNR and CDR2 is FQNEAQ in the germline V gene (reference sequence). V lost 6 bases to trimming and J lost 1 base; unmatched junction nucleotides: 14. DNA of the CDR3: TGTGCCAGCAGTTCTGGACAGGCACCCACCGATAACTATGGCTACACCTTC. This gives the protein CASSSGQAPTDNYGYTF.

This clone has just a few counts. This chain links TRBV27 with TRBJ2-3, with 8 bases matching TRBD2. Unmatched junction bases numbered 11, after V lost 3 bases and J lost 0 bases. The CDR3 totals 18 residues. Germline-derived CDR1 and CDR2 are MNHEY and SMNVEV (reference sequence). Here the CDR3 DNA reads TGTGCCAGCAGTTTTCAAGGTTTTCCGGGAGGGAGCACAGATACGCAGTATTTT. It translates to CASSFQGFPGGSTDTQYF.

CDR3 sequence reads: CASSTSPGGWETQYF. CDR3 coding DNA: TGTGCCAGCAGCACCTCCCCGGGAGGTTGGGAGACCCAGTACTTC. The gene calls are TRBV2 and TRBJ2-5; the match to TRBD2 covers 7 bases. J gave up 5 bases and V 6 bases, and 12 bases lay outside the gene matches. Germline V gene sequence: CDR1 SNHLY, CDR2 FYNNEI. The CDR3 totals 15 residues.

The CDR3 DNA follows: TGTGCCTGGAGTCTAAGGAACACCGGGGAGCTGTTTTTT. The encoded protein is CAWSLRNTGELFF. The chain links TRBV30 to TRBJ2-2; D gene unclear. Trimming removed 2 bases from V and 1 base from J, with 5 bases in between. Germline CDR1 and CDR2: GTSNPN and SVGIG (reference sequence). CDR3 length equals 13 residues.

For this clone: Other DNA sequences from this sample encode an identical CDR3 as well. V is TRBV30 and J is TRBJ2-3; 9 nucleotides align to TRBD2. The V gene's germline CDR1 is GTSNPN and CDR2 SVGIG (reference sequence). J lost 0 bases, V lost 4 bases, and 5 bases had no gene match. The CDR3 runs 15 residues. The CDR3, as DNA: TGTGCCTGGAACCGTCTAGCGGGGAGCACAGATACGCAGTATTTT. This encodes CAWNRLAGSTDTQYF.

This clone came up once. J is TRBJ1-1 and V is TRBV30; a weak D match, TRBD1 (5 bases). The V end was cut by 1 base, the J end by 10 bases, with 13 bases between. CDR3 length equals 12 residues. Per germline, CDR1 GTSNPN and CDR2 SVGIG (reference sequence). CDR3 sequence: CAWSAVQVRAFF. The DNA for the CDR3 is TGTGCCTGGAGTGCCGTACAGGTGCGAGCTTTCTTT.

V is TRBV11-2 and J is TRBJ2-5, with 7 bases lining up with TRBD2. The V gene's germline CDR1 is SGHAT and CDR2 FQNNGV. Germline trimming cut 1 base from V and 4 bases from J; bases unmatched to any gene: 9. The CDR3 contains 16 residues. In nucleotides, the CDR3 is TGTGCCAGCAGCTTAGTGCTTGGAGCGGGACTAGAGACCCAGTACTTC. Translation gives CASSLVLGAGLETQYF.

The genes are TRBV3-1 (or the pseudogene TRBV3-2) and TRBJ2-5, with TRBD1 matching over 7 bases. The CDR3 totals 16 residues. The germline V gene encodes CDR1 LGHDT and CDR2 YNNKEL (reference sequence). Trimming at V came to 4 bases and at J to 3 bases, leaving 11 bases not matched to a gene. CDR3 bases: TGTGCCAGCAGCCTGACAGGGAGATTCCGAAAAGAGACCCAGTACTTC. Amino acids: CASSLTGRFRKETQYF.

This sequence joins TRBV28 and TRBJ1-2; 9 bases align to TRBD1. CDR1 and CDR2 (germline): MDHEN, SYDVKM. J gave up 3 bases and V 10 bases, and 6 bases lay outside the gene matches. CDR3 size: 13 residues. The CDR3 sequence is CAIRTGDHYGYTF. The CDR3, as DNA: TGTGCCATCCGGACAGGGGATCACTATGGCTACACCTTC.

The CDR3 reads CASSIGQGASRSEKLFF. In DNA, the CDR3 is TGTGCCAGTAGTATAGGACAGGGGGCCTCTCGGAGTGAAAAACTGTTTTTT. The chain combines TRBV19 with TRBJ1-4; TRBD1 matches at 10 bases. J was trimmed by 7 bases and V by 1 base; bases with no gene match: 9. The CDR3 totals 17 residues. From germline, CDR1 is LNHDA and CDR2 SQIVND (reference sequence).

The sample holds one count of this clone. The genes are TRBV30 and TRBJ2-3, with 7 bases that match TRBD1. With V trimmed by 2 bases and J by 1 base, 3 bases remained unmatched. Germline V CDR1 and CDR2: GTSNPN, SVGIG (reference sequence). The CDR3 has 14 amino acids. CDR3 sequence reads: CAWSLGTGTDTQYF. CDR3 in DNA: TGTGCCTGGAGTTTAGGGACAGGCACAGATACGCAGTATTTT.

The chain is built from TRBV21-1 and TRBJ2-7; the table calls TRBD2, which could not be checked here. TRBV21-1 is a recognized pseudogene. CDR3 length equals 13 residues. CDR3 sequence: CASSLAVRYEQYF. The CDR3 coding sequence is TGTGCCAGCAGCCTAGCGGTTCGCTACGAGCAGTACTTC.

The chain joins TRBV4-1 to TRBJ2-1; TRBD2 is a possible D gene (7 bases). V was shortened by 4 bases and J by 8 bases, with 18 bases between the two germline ends. Germline CDR1 MGHRA, CDR2 YSYEKL. The CDR3 is 15 amino acids. This chain's CDR3 is CASSRGGTFVDEQFF. The DNA for the CDR3 is TGCGCCAGCAGCCGCGGGGGCACGTTTGTCGATGAGCAGTTCTTC.

The chain recombines TRBV5-1 with TRBJ1-4; weak D call: TRBD1 (5 bases). The CDR3 has 13 residues. Germline V gives CDR1 SGHRS, CDR2 YFSETQ. V lost 4 bases, J lost 10 bases, and 14 bases lay in between. The CDR3 DNA is TGCGCCAGCAGCCCATCAGGGATCGGAAAACTGTTTTTT. It encodes CASSPSGIGKLFF. Full variable domain (missing parts from reference TRBV5-1 and TRBJ1-4): KAGVTQTPRYLIKTRGQQVTLSCSPISGHRSVSWYQQTPGQGLQFLFEYFSETQRNKGNFPGRFSGRQFSNSRSEMNVSTLELGDSALYLCASSPSGIGKLFFGSGTQLSVL.

The J gene is TRBJ1-2, the V gene TRBV28; TRBD1 agrees at 8 bases. Germline assignment: CDR1 MDHEN and CDR2 SYDVKM. V lost 3 bases, J lost 2 bases, and 8 bases stayed unmatched. The CDR3 spans 16 residues. The DNA for the CDR3 is TGTGCCAGCAGTTTGGTCGGACAGGGAGGAAACTATGGCTACACCTTC. Residues: CASSLVGQGGNYGYTF.

The rearrangement joins TRBV4-1 to TRBJ1-5, with 9 bases lining up with TRBD1. The V gene's germline CDR1 is MGHRA and CDR2 YSYEKL. V was pared by 4 bases and J by 2 bases, with 9 bases of the junction left unmatched. The CDR3 totals 17 residues. This CDR3 reads CASSRITGGEGNQPQHF. The CDR3 DNA reads as TGCGCCAGCAGCCGCATAACAGGGGGCGAGGGCAATCAGCCCCAGCATTTT.

The V gene is TRBV28, the J gene TRBJ2-1; D is unresolved. CDR3 length: 13 amino acids. Germline loops: CDR1 MDHEN, CDR2 SYDVKM. V gave up 7 bases and J gave up 3 bases, with 10 bases separating them. In nucleotides, the CDR3 is TGTGCCAGCATACCCCGGTTCTACAATGAGCAGTTCTTC. Translating it yields CASIPRFYNEQFF. Combining the CDR3 with reference TRBV28 and TRBJ2-1 gives the whole variable domain DVKVTQSSRYLVKRTGEKVFLECVQDMDHENMFWYRQDPGLGLRLIYFSYDVKMKEKGDIPEGYSVSREKKERFSLILESASTNQTSMYLCASIPRFYNEQFFGPGTRLTVL.

This clone was recorded once. This chain joins TRBV5-1 and TRBJ2-1; tentative D call: TRBD2 (6 bases). Deletions cut 6 bases from V and 5 bases from J, with 15 bases between. The CDR3 has 14 amino acids. Looked up from germline, CDR1 is SGHRS and CDR2 is YFSETQ. The CDR3 protein is CASKDGTEDNEQFF. Here the CDR3 DNA reads TGCGCCAGCAAGGATGGGACTGAAGACAATGAGCAGTTCTTC.

A few counts support this clone. This chain joins TRBV7-2 and TRBJ2-3; D not certain. Germline V gene lookup returns CDR1 SGHTA and CDR2 FQGNSA. The CDR3 has 17 residues. The V end lost 0 bases, the J end lost 5 bases, and 18 bases lay between the germline ends. The CDR3 DNA sequence: TGTGCCAGCAGCTTAGCCTCTACCCTCGCTCGTGTAGATACGCAGTATTTT. The encoded protein is CASSLASTLARVDTQYF. Drawing the rest from reference TRBV7-2 and TRBJ2-3, the complete variable domain is GAGVSQSPSNKVTEKGKDVELRCDPISGHTALYWYRQSLGQGLEFLIYFQGNSAPDKSGLPSDRFSAERTGGSVSTLTIQRTQQEDSAVYLCASSLASTLARVDTQYFGPGTRLTVL.

The rearrangement uses TRBV28 and TRBJ1-5, with TRBD1 identical over 9 bases. This CDR3 region has 16 residues. The V and J ends lost 3 bases and 2 bases, in that order; junction bases with no gene match: 5. The germline V gene encodes CDR1 MDHEN and CDR2 SYDVKM. The CDR3 loop is CASSFGTGWGNQPQHF. CDR3 DNA sequence: TGTGCCAGCAGTTTCGGGACAGGGTGGGGCAATCAGCCCCAGCATTTT. The full variable domain, completed using reference TRBV28 and TRBJ1-5, is DVKVTQSSRYLVKRTGEKVFLECVQDMDHENMFWYRQDPGLGLRLIYFSYDVKMKEKGDIPEGYSVSREKKERFSLILESASTNQTSMYLCASSFGTGWGNQPQHFGDGTRLSIL.

The rearrangement joins TRBV9 to TRBJ2-7; 15 bases map to TRBD2. In germline, CDR1 is SGDLS, CDR2 YYNGEE. This CDR3 has 16 amino acids. With 4 bases clipped from V and 8 bases from J, the junction kept 10 bases outside the gene matches. The CDR3 loop reads CASSPQPGLAGGQQYF. Written as DNA, the CDR3 is TGTGCCAGCAGCCCACAACCGGGACTAGCGGGAGGCCAGCAGTACTTC.

This clone was seen a single time. The chain has TRBV16 and TRBJ1-5, with 7 bases matching TRBD1. Germline V gives CDR1 KGHSY, CDR2 FQNENV. Unmatched junction bases numbered 7, after V lost 7 bases and J lost 4 bases. The CDR3 is 14 residues long. CDR3 sequence: CASNERQGNQPQHF. The DNA for the CDR3 is TGTGCCAGCAACGAAAGACAGGGTAATCAGCCCCAGCATTTT.